The rows below give T cell receptor beta chains drawn from one sample of a study of blood T cell repertoires in COVID-19. Clones were sequenced by immunoSEQ multiplex PCR, and TCRdb holds only the in-frame ones, with some missing. This table holds about 260,000 clones, roughly 86% found once. Sequencing input: peripheral blood. The receptors derive from a woman aged 45-65 years with acute or convalescent COVID-19. Both conserved end residues are part of each CDR3. The D gene is left open where the match is weak. Size values are once, few and many counts, or a class for expanded clones, and some rows have none.

v_call	clone_size	d_call	j_call	cdr3_nt	cdr3_aa
TRBV19	once	TRBD2	TRBJ2-1	TGTGCCAGTAGCCCGGGACTAGCACTCTATGAGCAGTTCTTC	CASSPGLALYEQFF
TRBV7-2	.	TRBD2	TRBJ2-7	TGTGCCAGCGCCCCCCAGGGGACTAGCGGCTCCTACGAGCAGTACTTC	CASAPQGTSGSYEQYF
TRBV24-1	.	.	TRBJ2-1	TGTGCCACCAGTGTAGGGGCTTACAATGAGCAGTTCTTC	CATSVGAYNEQFF
TRBV6-5	.	.	TRBJ2-4	TGTGCCAGCAGTAAAATACTAGCCAAAAACATTCAGTACTTC	CASSKILAKNIQYF
TRBV9	.	.	TRBJ2-1	TGTGCCAGCAGCGTAAGGGGGGGCCCGGATGGAAATGAGCAGTTCTTC	CASSVRGGPDGNEQFF
TRBV18	.	TRBD2	TRBJ2-2	TGTGCCAGCTCAAGCGGGAGCGGCACCGGGGAGCTGTTTTTT	CASSSGSGTGELFF
TRBV7-6	.	TRBD2	TRBJ2-5	TGTGCCAGCAGCTTCCCCAGGCAGGAGCTAGCGGGACGGCCGGCCCAGTACTTC	CASSFPRQELAGRPAQYF
TRBV5-5	.	.	TRBJ2-7	TGTGCCAGCAGCCTGGTCGGAGGGCCTTTACCCCAGGGCCCCTACGAGCAGTACTTC	CASSLVGGPLPQGPYEQYF
TRBV6-5	.	TRBD1	TRBJ1-1	TGTGCCAGCAGGACAGGGGGCACTGAAGCTTTCTTT	CASRTGGTEAFF
TRBV4-1	.	.	TRBJ1-1	TGCGCCAGCAGCCAAGTTGATCCGGGCGGGGCTTTCTTT	CASSQVDPGGAFF
TRBV19	once	TRBD1	TRBJ1-2	TGTGCCAGTAGTAACTCAGGGGGCGCTAGCTATGGCTACACCTTC	CASSNSGGASYGYTF
TRBV5-1	.	TRBD2	TRBJ2-1	TGCGCCAGCAGCTTGGGGACTAGCGGGAGAAATGAGCAGTTCTTC	CASSLGTSGRNEQFF
TRBV3-1/TRBV3-2	.	.	TRBJ2-5	TGTGCCAGCAGCCGACAGGCCCCGGTCGCGGGAGTAGTTAAAGAGACCCAGTACTTC	CASSRQAPVAGVVKETQYF
TRBV2	.	TRBD1	TRBJ1-1	TGTGCCAGCAGCGCTAGGACAGGGCGGCGGGACACTGAAGCTTTCTTT	CASSARTGRRDTEAFF
TRBV10-3	.	TRBD1	TRBJ1-3	TGTGCCATCAGGGGGACAGGGGCTGGAAACACCATATATTTT	CAIRGTGAGNTIYF
TRBV6-5	.	TRBD1	TRBJ1-2	TGTGCCAGCATCTACAGAGGACAGGGAGATTACGGCTACACCTTC	CASIYRGQGDYGYTF
TRBV6-2/TRBV6-3	.	.	TRBJ1-6	TGTGCCAGCAGTTACCCCCCGGTAGCCGGGCCTCGCAGGGGTTCACCCCTCCACTTT	CASSYPPVAGPRRGSPLHF
TRBV28	.	.	TRBJ1-1	TGTGCCAGCAGTTTAGGAGGCAACACTGAAGCTTTCTTT	CASSLGGNTEAFF
TRBV4-3	.	.	TRBJ2-7	TGCGCCAGCAGCCAAGTGATCGGGTACGAGCAGTACTTC	CASSQVIGYEQYF
TRBV27	.	TRBD1	TRBJ1-4	TGTGCCAGCAGGCACGAATCCGGGACAGGGTATGAAAAACTGTTTTTT	CASRHESGTGYEKLFF
TRBV6-2/TRBV6-3	.	.	TRBJ1-2	TGTGCCAGCAGTTACCCCTACTCTAGAGGCTACACCTTC	CASSYPYSRGYTF
TRBV2	.	TRBD1	TRBJ2-7	TGTGCCAGCAGCAATACAGGGGGCTTCGAGCAGTACTTC	CASSNTGGFEQYF
TRBV6-5	.	TRBD1	TRBJ2-2	TGTGCCAGCAGGCCCCGGGACAGAAACACCGGGGAGCTGTTTTTT	CASRPRDRNTGELFF
TRBV27	.	TRBD1	TRBJ2-7	TGTGCCAGCAGCCGGAGGACAGGGGGCTACGAGCAGTACTTC	CASSRRTGGYEQYF
TRBV7-5	few	.	TRBJ2-1	TGTGCCAGAAGCTTAGCTGTGGGACTAGCGGGAGGGTCTGAGCAGTTCTTC	CARSLAVGLAGGSEQFF
TRBV28	.	TRBD1	TRBJ2-3	TGTGCCAGCAGCCAGGGGGCTGGGGATACGCAGTATTTT	CASSQGAGDTQYF
TRBV28	.	TRBD1	TRBJ1-2	TGTGCCAGCGTAACAAGGGACAGCCGCTATGGCTACACCTTC	CASVTRDSRYGYTF
TRBV6-5	.	TRBD2	TRBJ2-7	TGTGCCAGCAGTTACTCTTCGGGAGGTTACGAGCAGTACTTC	CASSYSSGGYEQYF
TRBV18	.	TRBD2	TRBJ2-1	TGTGCCAGCTCACCAAGAACCGGGACTAGCGGCCTCTACAATGAGCAGTTCTTC	CASSPRTGTSGLYNEQFF
TRBV5-5	.	.	TRBJ2-7	TGTGCCAGCAGCTTGGGAACAGGGGGGGCCACTTACGAGCAGTACTTC	CASSLGTGGATYEQYF
TRBV27	.	.	TRBJ1-5	TGTGCCAGCAGTTACCGACCGGGACTGAGCAATCAGCCCCAGCATTTT	CASSYRPGLSNQPQHF
TRBV29-1	.	TRBD2	TRBJ2-3	TGCAGCCCCTGGGGACTAGCGTCAGATACGCAGTATTTT	CSPWGLASDTQYF
TRBV11-3	.	.	TRBJ2-2	TGTGCCAGCAGCTTAATGAGATTCGGCGGGGAGCTGTTTTTT	CASSLMRFGGELFF